Below, 28 T cell receptor beta chains from the same sample are listed, as sequenced in a study of response to subunit inactivated influenza vaccine. TCRdb processed the RT-PCR reads anew with MiXCR; each CDR3 protein has one entry. The data show more than 200,000 distinct CDR3 sequences, more than 10% seen once. The sample consisted of non-naive T cells sorted from PBMCs, taken 14 days before vaccination. These receptors came from a man aged 45-60 years who received an inactivated influenza vaccine.

This sequence joins TRBV7-2 and TRBJ2-7, with D possibly matching TRBD1 (6 bases). Germline loops: CDR1 SGHTA, CDR2 FQGNSA. The CDR3 runs to 19 residues. V shed 2 bases and J shed 3 bases, with 26 bases lying between them. In nucleotides, the CDR3 is TGTGCCAGCAGCTTATCGTCCTTCGGGTCCGGGACAAGGGGCTACGAGCAGTACTTC. The encoded protein is CASSLSSFGSGTRGYEQYF.

This clonotype was observed a handful of times. The chain joins TRBV12-3 or TRBV12-4 to TRBJ1-2, with 10 bases fitting TRBD1. This CDR3 comprises 14 residues. With V trimmed by 8 bases and J by 4 bases, 7 bases remained unmatched. Written as DNA, the CDR3 is TGTGCCAGCGGCGGGACAGGGGCGTCCTATGGCTACACCTTC. It specifies CASGGTGASYGYTF.

This clonotype was seen at least ten times. The chain recombines TRBV3-1 with TRBJ2-6; possibly TRBD2 for D (5 bases). Germline V gives CDR1 LGHDT, CDR2 YNNKEL (reference sequence). Trimming left V 5 bases short and J 0 bases short, with 14 bases between. The CDR3 covers 17 residues. CDR3 sequence (DNA): TGTGCCAGCAGCAGTAGCTGGGAGATCTCTGGGGCCAACGTCCTGACTTTC. Its translation is CASSSSWEISGANVLTF.

Ten or more counts support this clonotype. CDR3 sequence reads: CAISDPVGQSGYGYTF. In DNA form, the CDR3 reads TGTGCCATCAGTGATCCAGTGGGGCAGTCCGGCTATGGCTACACCTTC. The rearrangement links TRBV10-3 to TRBJ1-2, with a possible D match to TRBD1 (5 bases). Looked up from germline, CDR1 is ENHRY and CDR2 is SYGVKD. This CDR3 has 16 residues. With 3 bases removed from V and 4 bases from J, the gap between germline ends came to 18 bases.

The chain recombines TRBV30 with TRBJ1-1, with D possibly matching TRBD1 (5 bases). V was clipped by 7 bases and J by 0 bases, with 15 bases between them. Germline values: CDR1 GTSNPN, CDR2 SVGIG (reference sequence). The CDR3 runs to 14 residues. The CDR3 DNA reads as TGTGCCTCCTGGGGGATGAACATGAACACTGAAGCTTTCTTT. Its translation: CASWGMNMNTEAFF.

Many counts were recorded for this clonotype. This chain links TRBV15 with TRBJ2-1; 13 bases are shared with TRBD2. The CDR3 contains 15 residues. V gave up 3 bases and J gave up 10 bases; unmatched junction bases: 6. The germline gives CDR1 LNHNV, CDR2 YYDKDF (reference sequence). DNA of the CDR3: TGTGCCACCAGCAGCGGACTAGCGGGAGTGAGGGAGCAGTTCTTC. It codes for CATSSGLAGVREQFF.

This clonotype was detected ten times or more. The gene calls are TRBV10-3 and TRBJ1-5; weak D call: TRBD1 (5 bases). Trimming stripped 2 bases from V and 5 bases from J, with 10 bases between. The CDR3 contains 14 residues. The V gene's germline CDR1 is ENHRY and CDR2 SYGVKD. Here the CDR3 DNA reads TGTGCCATCAGTGAGGTGGACAATTATCAGCCCCAGCATTTT. This gives the protein CAISEVDNYQPQHF.

Note on this clonotype: Mismatch with germline at one junction end may stem from a read error. This chain connects TRBV27 to TRBJ2-5; D possibly corresponds to TRBD2 (5 bases). This CDR3 is 13 amino acids long. The germline CDR1 and CDR2 sequences are MNHEY and SMNVEV (reference sequence). The CDR3 is CASSLSPDGVGNF. CDR3 nucleotides: TGTGCCAGCAGTTTATCCCCCGACGGGGTCGGGAACTTC.

In its sample, this clonotype was seen once. CDR3 coding DNA: TGTGCCAGCAGCATTGGTAGATCGAACATTCAGTACTTC. Its protein product is CASSIGRSNIQYF. V usage is TRBV3-1 and J usage is TRBJ2-4; D unclear. The V end lost 5 bases, the J end lost 7 bases, and 12 bases lay between the germline ends. The CDR3 contains 13 residues. Germline V CDR1 and CDR2: LGHDT, YNNKEL (reference sequence). Supplemented by reference TRBV3-1 and TRBJ2-4, the full variable domain reads DTAVSQTPKYLVTQMGNDKSIKCEQNLGHDTMYWYKQDSKKFLKIMFSYNNKELIINETVPNRFSPKSPDKAHLNLHINSLELGDSAVYFCASSIGRSNIQYFGAGTRLSVL.

This clonotype showed up many times. CDR3 protein: CASSAVGEGRYNEQFF. CDR3 bases: TGCGCCAGCAGCGCGGTGGGGGAGGGGAGGTACAATGAGCAGTTCTTC. The gene calls are TRBV5-1 and TRBJ2-1, with 7 positions matching TRBD2. V shed 4 bases and J 4 bases; nucleotides not matched to a gene: 11. CDR1 SGHRS and CDR2 YFSETQ come from the germline V gene. The CDR3 extends over 16 amino acids.

This chain joins TRBV3-1 and TRBJ1-5; possibly TRBD1 for D (6 bases). CDR1 and CDR2 from the germline V gene are LGHDT and YNNKEL (reference sequence). V lost 4 bases and J 5 bases, leaving 12 bases between the germline ends. CDR3 length: 14 residues. The CDR3 sequence: CASSLTGSDQPQHF. The CDR3 nucleotides read TGTGCCAGCAGCCTCACAGGGAGTGATCAGCCCCAGCATTTT. Combining the CDR3 with reference TRBV3-1 and TRBJ1-5 gives the whole variable domain DTAVSQTPKYLVTQMGNDKSIKCEQNLGHDTMYWYKQDSKKFLKIMFSYNNKELIINETVPNRFSPKSPDKAHLNLHINSLELGDSAVYFCASSLTGSDQPQHFGDGTRLSIL.

The V gene is TRBV7-3, the J gene TRBJ2-7, with 11 bases matching TRBD1. In germline, CDR1 is SGHTA, CDR2 FQGTGA. V dropped 5 bases and J dropped 1; count of bases not matched to a gene: 4. CDR3 size: 15 residues. CDR3 in amino acids: CASSPGQGASYEQYF. Here the CDR3 DNA reads TGTGCCAGCAGCCCTGGACAGGGGGCTTCCTACGAGCAGTACTTC.

This chain joins TRBV20-1 and TRBJ1-3; D ambiguous. CDR1 and CDR2 (germline): DFQATT, SNEGSKA (reference sequence). V dropped 5 bases and J dropped 4 bases, with 15 bases sitting between them. CDR3 size: 14 residues. CDR3 sequence reads: CSAPSMGFGNTIYF. In DNA form, the CDR3 reads TGCAGTGCTCCATCTATGGGCTTCGGAAACACCATATATTTT.

The chain links TRBV11-3 to TRBJ2-4, with D perhaps matching TRBD1 or TRBD2 (7 bases each). This CDR3 contains 12 residues. Germline V lookup: CDR1 SGHNT, CDR2 YENEEA. V was pared by 5 bases and J by 9 bases, with 11 bases between. The DNA for the CDR3 is TGTGCCAGCAGCGACAGGGAGGGCATTCAGTACTTC. Translating gives CASSDREGIQYF.

This clonotype was seen at least ten times. CDR3 bases: TGTGCCAGCAGCCCCGACGCTAGCGGGGCCTACGAGCAGTACTTC. It yields the protein CASSPDASGAYEQYF. This chain joins TRBV7-2 and TRBJ2-7; 9 bases fit TRBD2. The germline gives CDR1 SGHTA, CDR2 FQGNSA. The CDR3 covers 15 residues. With 5 bases clipped from V and 2 bases from J, the junction kept 7 bases outside the gene matches.

This clonotype showed up just a few times. The rearrangement links TRBV4-3 to TRBJ2-1; D uncertain. This CDR3 has 14 amino acids. CDR1 and CDR2 (germline): LGHNA, YSLEER. Trimming stripped 0 bases from V and 10 bases from J, with 13 bases between. CDR3 nucleotide sequence: TGCGCCAGCAGCCAAGATCGGGCTTTCCCCGAGCAGTTCTTC. Its protein is CASSQDRAFPEQFF.

J is TRBJ2-7 and V is TRBV5-1, with 8 bases fitting TRBD2. Losses at the gene ends were 0 bases for V and 2 bases for J; bases not matched to a gene: 4. Germline V gene lookup returns CDR1 SGHRS and CDR2 YFSETQ. The CDR3 is made up of 15 amino acids. In DNA, the CDR3 is TGCGCCAGCAGCTTGGTCCTAGCGGGCACCTACGAGCAGTACTTC. Amino acid sequence: CASSLVLAGTYEQYF.

This clonotype was observed at least ten times. This chain joins TRBV6-1 and TRBJ2-2; TRBD1 might be the D (6 bases). Trimming stripped 6 bases from V and 5 bases from J, with 13 bases between. This CDR3 has 14 residues. In germline, CDR1 is MNHNS, CDR2 SASEGT. The CDR3 nucleotides are TGTGCCAGCAGGGGGAGAGGGGGAACCGGGGAGCTGTTTTTT. Translated: CASRGRGGTGELFF.

This clonotype was counted between two and nine times. The chain joins TRBV12-3 or TRBV12-4 to TRBJ2-7, with 8 positions matching TRBD2. The V and J ends lost 6 bases and 2 bases, in that order; junction bases with no gene match: 6. CDR3 length: 14 residues. CDR3: CASRDSGATYEQYF. The CDR3 nucleotides are TGTGCCAGCAGAGATAGCGGGGCAACCTACGAGCAGTACTTC.

This clonotype has at least ten counts. The CDR3 region has the DNA TGTGCCACCAGTGTTTCGACAGGGGGCATAACCGGGGAGCTGTTTTTT. Residues: CATSVSTGGITGELFF. The V gene is TRBV24-1, the J gene TRBJ2-2, with 10 positions matching TRBD1. This CDR3 region has 16 residues. The V gene's germline CDR1 is KGHDR and CDR2 SFDVKD. The V gene end was trimmed by 5 bases and the J gene end by 5 bases; junction bases not matched to a gene: 7.

The chain has TRBV20-1 and TRBJ2-1, with 13 bases that match TRBD2. CDR1 DFQATT and CDR2 SNEGSKA come from the germline V gene (reference sequence). There are 17 residues in the CDR3. With V trimmed by 1 base and J by 3 bases, 6 bases remained unmatched. The CDR3 nucleotides are TGCAGTGCTAGAGGTGGACTAGCGGGAGCAGGCTACAATGAGCAGTTCTTC. Translation: CSARGGLAGAGYNEQFF.

This clonotype showed up just a few times. The chain links TRBV20-1 to TRBJ2-1; D is perhaps TRBD2 (6 bases). The germline gives CDR1 DFQATT, CDR2 SNEGSKA (reference sequence). The CDR3 is made up of 15 amino acids. With 3 bases removed from V and 7 bases from J, the gap between germline ends came to 19 bases. The CDR3 loop is CSARSPGTRRNEQFF. CDR3 sequence (DNA): TGCAGTGCTAGGAGCCCAGGGACTCGGCGGAATGAGCAGTTCTTC.

This clonotype showed up many times. CDR3 in DNA: TGTGCCAGCGTGCGTGCGGGGCAAGAGACCCAGTACTTC. It codes for CASVRAGQETQYF. V is TRBV7-9 and J is TRBJ2-5, with a possible D match to TRBD2 (6 bases). The CDR3 contains 13 residues. Germline CDR1 is SEHNR and CDR2 is FQNEAQ (reference sequence). V was clipped by 8 bases and J by 2 bases, with 12 bases between them.

This clonotype turned up a few times. CDR3 coding DNA: TGTGCCAGCAGTACGGGGACAGGGGGTGTTGAAAAACTGTTTTTT. Translated: CASSTGTGGVEKLFF. The chain joins TRBV2 to TRBJ1-4; TRBD1 aligns across 11 bases. Trimming cost V 5 bases and J 7 bases; bases outside gene matches: 6. Germline values: CDR1 SNHLY, CDR2 FYNNEI. The CDR3 consists of 15 residues.

This clonotype was observed a few times. V usage is TRBV11-2 and J usage is TRBJ2-2; D gene uncertain. The CDR3 has 13 amino acids. The V and J ends lost 5 bases and 6 bases respectively, with 10 bases between them. CDR1 is SGHAT, CDR2 FQNNGV, per germline. The CDR3 loop is CASSPQTSGELFF. As DNA, the CDR3 is TGTGCCAGCAGCCCGCAGACGTCCGGGGAGCTGTTTTTT.

The chain employs TRBV3-1 and TRBJ2-5, with D uncertain. The V gene's germline CDR1 is LGHDT and CDR2 YNNKEL (reference sequence). The V and J ends lost 1 base and 1 base respectively, with 4 bases between them. This CDR3 comprises 13 residues. CDR3 amino acids: CASSQGVQETQYF. The DNA of the CDR3 is TGTGCCAGCAGCCAAGGAGTCCAAGAGACCCAGTACTTC.

This clonotype turned up a few times. J is TRBJ2-5 and V is TRBV12-3 or TRBV12-4; 10 positions match TRBD2. This CDR3 region has 14 residues. With 6 bases clipped from V and 2 bases from J, the junction kept 3 bases outside the gene matches. CDR3 DNA sequence: TGTGCCAGCAGGGGAGCGGGAGGGCAAGAGACCCAGTACTTC. Its translation: CASRGAGGQETQYF.

This clonotype was observed a few times. The chain has TRBV6-1 and TRBJ2-3; maybe TRBD1 (6 bases). V lost 4 bases, J lost 5 bases, and 10 bases lay in between. The CDR3 length is 13 residues. Germline CDR1 and CDR2: MNHNS and SASEGT. CDR3 bases: TGTGCCAGCAGTGGGGGGCTTAAAGATACGCAGTATTTT. It is translated as CASSGGLKDTQYF.